The T cell receptor beta chain under discussion was sequenced for a study of metastatic and nonmetastatic thyroid tumors. Overall study: The study looked at repertoires side by side in blood and in tumor or nodule tissue from malignant and benign thyroid patients.

No patient received treatment before thyroid surgery. With MiXCR, TCRdb reprocessed the PCR reads. The profile covers approximately 35,000 clones, with 33% appearing a single time and roughly a sixth taken by the ten largest. This TCR came from a female donor with papillary thyroid cancer or a benign thyroid nodule (not recorded which). Some clones in this sample may be carry-over from other donors' samples. The sample taken for sequencing was tumor tissue.

In DNA form, the CDR3 reads TGCGCCAGCGGGACCGGGACTAGCGGGAAGAATGAGCAGTTCTTC. It is translated as CASGTGTSGKNEQFF. This rearrangement joins TRBV10-1 to TRBJ2-1; TRBD2 matches 13 bases. Losses at the gene ends were 8 bases for V and 7 bases for J; bases not matched to a gene: 8. The CDR3 is made up of 15 amino acids. Germline values: CDR1 WNHNN, CDR2 SYGVQD (reference sequence).